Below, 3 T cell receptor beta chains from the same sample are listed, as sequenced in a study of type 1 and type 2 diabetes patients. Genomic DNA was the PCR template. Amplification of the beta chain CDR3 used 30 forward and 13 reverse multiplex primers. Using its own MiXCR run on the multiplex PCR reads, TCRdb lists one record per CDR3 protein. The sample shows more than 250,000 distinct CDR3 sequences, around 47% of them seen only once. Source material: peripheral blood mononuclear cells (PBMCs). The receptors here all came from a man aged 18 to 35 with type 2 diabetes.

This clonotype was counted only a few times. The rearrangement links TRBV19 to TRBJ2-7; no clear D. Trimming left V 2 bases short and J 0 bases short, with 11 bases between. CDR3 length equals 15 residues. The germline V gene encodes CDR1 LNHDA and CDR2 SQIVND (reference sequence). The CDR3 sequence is CASSILHKNSYEQYF. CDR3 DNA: TGTGCCAGTAGTATACTCCACAAGAACTCCTACGAGCAGTACTTC.

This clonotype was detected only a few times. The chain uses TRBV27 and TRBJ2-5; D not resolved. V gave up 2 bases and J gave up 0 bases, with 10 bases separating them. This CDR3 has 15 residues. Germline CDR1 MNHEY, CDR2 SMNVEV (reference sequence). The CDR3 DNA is TGTGCCAGCAGTTTAGGCGAGACATACCAAGAGACCCAGTACTTC. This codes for CASSLGETYQETQYF.

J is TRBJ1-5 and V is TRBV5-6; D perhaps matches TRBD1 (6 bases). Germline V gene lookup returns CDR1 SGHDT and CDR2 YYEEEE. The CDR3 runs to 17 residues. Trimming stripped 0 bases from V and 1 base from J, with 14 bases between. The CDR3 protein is CASSLAGAGGSNQPQHF. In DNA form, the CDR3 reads TGTGCCAGCAGCTTGGCGGGGGCGGGAGGGAGCAATCAGCCCCAGCATTTT.